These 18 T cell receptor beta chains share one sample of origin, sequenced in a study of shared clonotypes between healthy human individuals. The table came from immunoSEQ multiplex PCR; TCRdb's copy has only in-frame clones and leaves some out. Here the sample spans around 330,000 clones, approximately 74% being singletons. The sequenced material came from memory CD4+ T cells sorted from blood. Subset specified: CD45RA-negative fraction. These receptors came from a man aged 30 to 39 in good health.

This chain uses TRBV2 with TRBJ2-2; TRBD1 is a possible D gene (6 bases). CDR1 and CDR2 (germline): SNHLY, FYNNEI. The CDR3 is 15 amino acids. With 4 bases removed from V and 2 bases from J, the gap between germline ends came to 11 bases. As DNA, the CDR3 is TGTGCCAGCAGTGTAGGGACACCCAACACCGGGGAGCTGTTTTTT. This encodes CASSVGTPNTGELFF. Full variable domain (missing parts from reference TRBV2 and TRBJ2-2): EPEVTQTPSHQVTQMGQEVILRCVPISNHLYFYWYRQILGQKVEFLVSFYNNEISEKSEIFDDQFSVERPDGSNFTLKIRSTKLEDSAMYFCASSVGTPNTGELFFGEGSRLTVL.

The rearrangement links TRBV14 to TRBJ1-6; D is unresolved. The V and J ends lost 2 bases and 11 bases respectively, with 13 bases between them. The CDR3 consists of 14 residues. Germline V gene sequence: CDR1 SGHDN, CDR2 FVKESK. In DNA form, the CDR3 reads TGTGCCAGCAGCCAACGGGCGGGCACAGCACCCCTCCACTTT. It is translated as CASSQRAGTAPLHF.

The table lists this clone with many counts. The DNA of the CDR3 is TGTGCCAGAAGCTTGATTAGCGGGAGGGCCTACAATGAGCAGTTCTTC. Protein product: CARSLISGRAYNEQFF. The V call is TRBV5-3, the J call TRBJ2-1; 11 nucleotides line up with TRBD2. TRBV5-3 is reported as an ORF; its role is uncertain. The CDR3 is 16 residues long. V gave up 1 base and J gave up 2 bases; unmatched junction bases: 2.

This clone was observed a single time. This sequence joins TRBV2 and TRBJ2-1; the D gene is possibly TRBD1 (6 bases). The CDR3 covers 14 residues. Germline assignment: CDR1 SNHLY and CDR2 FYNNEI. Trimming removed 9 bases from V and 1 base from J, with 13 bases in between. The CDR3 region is CASTGTTSYNEQFF. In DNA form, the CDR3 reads TGTGCCAGTACAGGGACAACTTCCTACAATGAGCAGTTCTTC. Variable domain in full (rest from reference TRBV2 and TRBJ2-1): EPEVTQTPSHQVTQMGQEVILRCVPISNHLYFYWYRQILGQKVEFLVSFYNNEISEKSEIFDDQFSVERPDGSNFTLKIRSTKLEDSAMYFCASTGTTSYNEQFFGPGTRLTVL.

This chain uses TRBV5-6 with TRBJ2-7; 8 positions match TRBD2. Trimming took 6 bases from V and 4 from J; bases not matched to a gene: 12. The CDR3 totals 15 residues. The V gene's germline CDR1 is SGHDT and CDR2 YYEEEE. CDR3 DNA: TGTGCCAGCATTAAGACCGGGACTAGTTCGTACGAGCAGTACTTC. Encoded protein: CASIKTGTSSYEQYF. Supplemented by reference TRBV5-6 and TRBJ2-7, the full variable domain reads DAGVTQSPTHLIKTRGQQVTLRCSPKSGHDTVSWYQQALGQGPQFIFQYYEEEERQRGNFPDRFSGHQFPNYSSELNVNALLLGDSALYLCASIKTGTSSYEQYFGPGTRLTVT.

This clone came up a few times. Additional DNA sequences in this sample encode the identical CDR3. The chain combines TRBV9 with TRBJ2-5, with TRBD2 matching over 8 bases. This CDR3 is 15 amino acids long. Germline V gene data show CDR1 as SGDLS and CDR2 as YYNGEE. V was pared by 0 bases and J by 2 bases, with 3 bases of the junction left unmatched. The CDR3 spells CASSVDGTRQETQYF. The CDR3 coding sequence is TGTGCCAGCAGCGTAGATGGGACTAGACAAGAGACCCAGTACTTC.

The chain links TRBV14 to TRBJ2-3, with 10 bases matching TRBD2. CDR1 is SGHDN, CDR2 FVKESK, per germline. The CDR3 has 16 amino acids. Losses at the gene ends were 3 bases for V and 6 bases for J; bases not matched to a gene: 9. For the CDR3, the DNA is TGTGCCAGCAGCCACAGCGGGAGGGCCTCTTCGGATACGCAGTATTTT. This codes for CASSHSGRASSDTQYF.

CDR3 sequence: CASSLVGNTDTQYF. The CDR3 DNA is TGCGCCAGCAGCTTGGTTGGAAACACAGATACGCAGTATTTT. The gene calls are TRBV5-1 and TRBJ2-3; no clear D gene. V dropped 0 bases and J dropped 2 bases, with 7 bases sitting between them. The CDR3 sequence is 14 residues long. Germline V gene data show CDR1 as SGHRS and CDR2 as YFSETQ.

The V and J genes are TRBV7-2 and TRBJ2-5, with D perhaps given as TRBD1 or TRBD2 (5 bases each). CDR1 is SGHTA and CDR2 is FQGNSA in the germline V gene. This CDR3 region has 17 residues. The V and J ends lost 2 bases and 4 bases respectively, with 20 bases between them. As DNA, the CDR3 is TGTGCCAGCAGCTTACTCGGTCCCAGCTTCGGGGCAGAGACCCAGTACTTC. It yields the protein CASSLLGPSFGAETQYF.

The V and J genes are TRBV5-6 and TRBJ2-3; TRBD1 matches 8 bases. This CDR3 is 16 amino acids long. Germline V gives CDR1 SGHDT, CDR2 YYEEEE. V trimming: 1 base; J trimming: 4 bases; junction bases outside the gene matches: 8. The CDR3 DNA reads TGTGCCAGCAGCTTGCTACAGGGGGAGCGGGCAGATACGCAGTATTTT. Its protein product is CASSLLQGERADTQYF.

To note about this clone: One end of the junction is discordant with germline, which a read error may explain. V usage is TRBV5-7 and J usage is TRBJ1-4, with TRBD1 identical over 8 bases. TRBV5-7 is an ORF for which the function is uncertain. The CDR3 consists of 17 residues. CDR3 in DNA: TGTGCCAGCAGTTTGGGAGGGGAAGGGACAGGAGATGAAAAACTGTTTTTT. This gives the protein CASSLGGEGTGDEKLFF.

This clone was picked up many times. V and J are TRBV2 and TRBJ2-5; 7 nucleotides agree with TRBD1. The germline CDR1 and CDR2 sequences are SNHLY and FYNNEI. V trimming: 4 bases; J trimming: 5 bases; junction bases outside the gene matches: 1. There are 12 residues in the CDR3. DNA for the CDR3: TGTGCCAGCAGTGCACAGGGGGAGACCCAGTACTTC. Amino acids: CASSAQGETQYF.

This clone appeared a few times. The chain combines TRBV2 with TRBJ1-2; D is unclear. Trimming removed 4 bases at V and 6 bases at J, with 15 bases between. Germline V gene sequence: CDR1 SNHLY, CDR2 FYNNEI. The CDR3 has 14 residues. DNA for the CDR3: TGTGCCAGCAGTGTAGTGGGATTCGCCGATGGCTACACCTTC. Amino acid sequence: CASSVVGFADGYTF.

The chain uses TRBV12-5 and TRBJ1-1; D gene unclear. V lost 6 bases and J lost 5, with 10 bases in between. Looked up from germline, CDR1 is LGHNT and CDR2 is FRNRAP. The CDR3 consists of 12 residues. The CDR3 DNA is TGTGCTAGTGGAGTCGACGGAACTGAAGCTTTCTTT. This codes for CASGVDGTEAFF.

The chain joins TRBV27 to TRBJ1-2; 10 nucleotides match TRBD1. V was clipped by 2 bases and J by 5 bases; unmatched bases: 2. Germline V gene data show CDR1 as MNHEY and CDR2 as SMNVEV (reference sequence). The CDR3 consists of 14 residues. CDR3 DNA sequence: TGTGCCAGCAGTTTAGGACAGGGGGTGTATGGCTACACCTTC. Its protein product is CASSLGQGVYGYTF.

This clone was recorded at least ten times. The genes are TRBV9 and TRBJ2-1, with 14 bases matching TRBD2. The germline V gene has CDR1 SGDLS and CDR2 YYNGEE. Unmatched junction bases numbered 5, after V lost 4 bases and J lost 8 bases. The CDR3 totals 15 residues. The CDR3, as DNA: TGTGCCAGCAGCACCGGGACTAGCGGGAGTTATGAGCAGTTCTTC. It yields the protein CASSTGTSGSYEQFF. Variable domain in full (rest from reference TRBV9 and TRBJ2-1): DSGVTQTPKHLITATGQRVTLRCSPRSGDLSVYWYQQSLDQGLQFLIQYYNGEERAKGNILERFSAQQFPDLHSELNLSSLELGDSALYFCASSTGTSGSYEQFFGPGTRLTVL.

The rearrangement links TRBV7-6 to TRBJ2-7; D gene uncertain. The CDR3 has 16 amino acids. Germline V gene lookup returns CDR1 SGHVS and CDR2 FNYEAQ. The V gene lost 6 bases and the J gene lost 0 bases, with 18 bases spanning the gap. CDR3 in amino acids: CASSRNNRESSYEQYF. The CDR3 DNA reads TGTGCCAGCAGTCGCAATAATAGGGAAAGCTCCTACGAGCAGTACTTC.

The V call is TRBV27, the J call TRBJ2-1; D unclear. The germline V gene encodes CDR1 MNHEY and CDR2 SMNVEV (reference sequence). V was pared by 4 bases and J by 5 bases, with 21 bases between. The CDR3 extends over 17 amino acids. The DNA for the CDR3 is TGTGCCAGCAGTTCGCGTCAGGCCATTCGACCCCACAATGAGCAGTTCTTC. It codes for CASSSRQAIRPHNEQFF.